Below, 21 T cell receptor beta chains from the same sample are listed, as sequenced in a study of shared clonotypes between healthy human individuals. Clones were read by immunoSEQ multiplex PCR, and TCRdb kept only the in-frame ones, dropping some. Among 730,000 or so clones listed, 60% to 80% were seen once. Specimen: memory CD4+ T cells sorted from blood. Documented subset: CD45RA-negative fraction. The receptors originated from a woman in her 30s in good health.

The CDR3 sequence is CASSLYIPQGSGANVLTF. For the CDR3, the DNA is TGTGCCAGCAGTTTATACATCCCCCAAGGGTCCGGGGCCAACGTCCTGACTTTC. This chain uses TRBV27 with TRBJ2-6; no clear D. The V and J ends lost 1 base and 4 bases respectively, with 17 bases between them. The CDR3 runs 18 residues. The V gene's germline CDR1 is MNHEY and CDR2 SMNVEV (reference sequence).

In its sample, this clone was seen once. The chain joins TRBV7-8 to TRBJ2-7; 8 nucleotides match TRBD1. The germline V gene encodes CDR1 SGHVS and CDR2 FQNEAQ. The trim removed 5 bases at V and 6 bases at J, leaving 3 bases unmatched. The CDR3 extends over 12 amino acids. CDR3 region: CASSQGAIEQYF. CDR3 sequence (DNA): TGTGCCAGCAGCCAGGGGGCTATCGAGCAGTACTTC.

The J gene is TRBJ1-1, the V gene TRBV2; D call uncertain. This CDR3 comprises 11 residues. With 6 bases removed from V and 5 bases from J, the gap between germline ends came to 7 bases. The germline V gene encodes CDR1 SNHLY and CDR2 FYNNEI. CDR3 sequence: CASSAGTEAFF. For the CDR3, the DNA is TGTGCCAGCAGCGCGGGAACTGAAGCTTTCTTT.

This clone was found once. V and J are TRBV10-3 and TRBJ2-7; 14 bases line up with TRBD2. In germline, CDR1 is ENHRY, CDR2 SYGVKD. The CDR3 spans 14 residues. V lost 6 bases and J lost 5; bases outside the gene matches: 3. The CDR3 reads CAIRPGLAGDEQYF. The CDR3 region has the DNA TGTGCCATCAGGCCGGGACTAGCGGGAGACGAGCAGTACTTC.

The rearrangement links TRBV10-3 to TRBJ1-2; TRBD1 might be the D (6 bases). Trimming shortened V by 6 bases and J by 7 bases, and 21 bases separated the two germline ends. Germline-derived CDR1 and CDR2 are ENHRY and SYGVKD. CDR3 length: 15 residues. The CDR3 spells CAIRSRDTVLGGYTF. CDR3 DNA: TGTGCCATCAGATCCCGGGACACGGTTTTGGGTGGCTACACCTTC.

This clone came up a few times. The J gene is TRBJ1-5, the V gene TRBV18; D is unclear. The CDR3 totals 17 residues. In germline, CDR1 is KGHSH, CDR2 LQKENI. Trimming stripped 2 bases from V and 4 bases from J, with 18 bases between. The DNA for the CDR3 is TGTGCCAGCTCACCAGTCTCCCTGGTCGCCAGGAATCAGCCCCAGCATTTT. It is translated as CASSPVSLVARNQPQHF.

The chain joins TRBV7-9 to TRBJ2-1; D is unresolved. The CDR3 has 11 residues. Germline values: CDR1 SEHNR, CDR2 FQNEAQ (reference sequence). Trimming shortened V by 5 bases and J by 6 bases, and 5 bases separated the two germline ends. For the CDR3, the DNA is TGTGCCAGCAGCATAACCAATGAGCAGTTCTTC. Protein product: CASSITNEQFF.

This sequence joins TRBV25-1 and TRBJ1-1; 7 bases are a match to TRBD1. Germline V gene data show CDR1 as MGHDK and CDR2 as SYGVNS. J gave up 8 bases and V 0 bases, and 3 bases lay outside the gene matches. CDR3 length: 13 amino acids. CDR3 coding DNA: TGTGCCAGCAGTGAATATCTGACAGGGGAAGCTTTCTTT. This gives the protein CASSEYLTGEAFF.

The genes are TRBV11-3 and TRBJ2-3; 10 nucleotides agree with TRBD1. The CDR3 contains 17 residues. Germline V gene sequence: CDR1 SGHNT, CDR2 YENEEA. The V gene end was trimmed by 4 bases and the J gene end by 2 bases; junction bases not matched to a gene: 9. The CDR3 nucleotides read TGTGCCAGCAGCTCCTCTGGGGGACAGGGGACCACAGATACGCAGTATTTT. This gives the protein CASSSSGGQGTTDTQYF.

This clone occurred once. V is TRBV6-1 and J is TRBJ2-5, with TRBD1 identical over 11 bases. Per the germline V gene, CDR1 is MNHNS and CDR2 is SASEGT. CDR3 length: 15 residues. Trimming took 6 bases from V and 5 from J; bases not matched to a gene: 8. The DNA of the CDR3 is TGTGCCAGCAGACTCGGACAGGGGGCGTGGGAGACCCAGTACTTC. This encodes CASRLGQGAWETQYF.

This clone has a handful of counts. The gene calls are TRBV5-1 and TRBJ2-7; possibly TRBD1 for D (6 bases). The V end was cut by 5 bases, the J end by 2 bases, with 14 bases between. Germline-derived CDR1 and CDR2 are SGHRS and YFSETQ. The CDR3 extends over 14 amino acids. The CDR3 spells CASSSTGSAYEQYF. CDR3 nucleotide sequence: TGCGCCAGCAGTTCGACAGGTTCCGCCTACGAGCAGTACTTC.

The chain joins TRBV7-3 to TRBJ2-3; 12 nucleotides line up with TRBD2. After removal of 5 bases from V and 0 bases from J, the junction contained 9 bases not matched to a gene. CDR3 length equals 18 residues. The germline CDR1 and CDR2 sequences are SGHTA and FQGTGA. CDR3 DNA: TGTGCCAGCAGCCCTACGACCGGGACTAGCGGGAGCACAGATACGCAGTATTTT. Translation: CASSPTTGTSGSTDTQYF.

The V call is TRBV5-4, the J call TRBJ2-5, with D tentatively TRBD2 (5 bases). Trimming shortened V by 3 bases and J by 5 bases, and 14 bases separated the two germline ends. Per germline, CDR1 SGHNT and CDR2 YYREEE (reference sequence). CDR3 length equals 14 residues. CDR3 in DNA: TGTGCCAGCAGCTCCGCCGGGGTCGTGGAGACCCAGTACTTC. This gives the protein CASSSAGVVETQYF.

This clone was detected only once. The CDR3 is CASTHIIVGGVYEQYF. As DNA, the CDR3 is TGTGCCAGCACGCATATTATAGTGGGAGGGGTCTACGAGCAGTACTTC. V and J are TRBV25-1 and TRBJ2-7; TRBD2 aligns across 7 bases. Germline CDR1 reads MGHDK; CDR2 reads SYGVNS. This CDR3 has 16 amino acids. J was trimmed by 3 bases and V by 7 bases; bases with no gene match: 15.

The chain uses TRBV28 and TRBJ1-3; 7 bases are shared with TRBD1. The CDR3 covers 17 residues. V lost 5 bases to trimming and J lost 0 bases; unmatched junction nucleotides: 10. Per the germline V gene, CDR1 is MDHEN and CDR2 is SYDVKM. The CDR3 region is CASSLPGQTSSGNTIYF. CDR3 nucleotide sequence: TGTGCCAGCAGTCTCCCGGGACAGACCTCCTCTGGAAACACCATATATTTT.

This clone was observed a few times. This chain's CDR3 is CASTALNTEAFF. DNA of the CDR3: TGTGCCAGTACAGCTTTGAACACTGAAGCTTTCTTT. The genes are TRBV19 and TRBJ1-1, with D uncertain. This CDR3 is built from 12 residues. Trimming left V 7 bases short and J 0 bases short, with 6 bases between. The V gene's germline CDR1 is LNHDA and CDR2 SQIVND (reference sequence).

This chain uses TRBV5-1 with TRBJ2-1, with D hard to call. The V gene lost 0 bases and the J gene lost 3 bases, with 7 bases spanning the gap. The CDR3 covers 14 residues. Germline V lookup: CDR1 SGHRS, CDR2 YFSETQ. The CDR3 sequence: CASSLEGIYNEQFF. In DNA form, the CDR3 reads TGCGCCAGCAGCTTGGAGGGTATCTACAATGAGCAGTTCTTC.

This clone was observed a single time. This chain connects TRBV28 to TRBJ2-5, with D unclear. Trimming shortened V by 6 bases and J by 1 base, and 18 bases separated the two germline ends. The CDR3 is 16 amino acids. From germline, CDR1 is MDHEN and CDR2 SYDVKM. CDR3 sequence: CASSFGGLLSQETQYF. CDR3 bases: TGTGCCAGCAGCTTTGGCGGCTTACTTAGCCAAGAGACCCAGTACTTC.

The gene calls are TRBV6-1 and TRBJ1-5; D unclear. The CDR3 is 14 amino acids. The germline V and J ends were trimmed by 5 bases and 0 bases, with 8 bases remaining between them. The germline V gene encodes CDR1 MNHNS and CDR2 SASEGT. CDR3 coding DNA: TGTGCCAGCAGTTGGATGGATAGCAATCAGCCCCAGCATTTT. Translated, it gives CASSWMDSNQPQHF.

The genes are TRBV5-1 and TRBJ2-2; the match to TRBD2 covers 7 bases. Trimming at V came to 6 bases and at J to 2 bases, leaving 7 bases not matched to a gene. CDR3 length equals 15 residues. Germline loops: CDR1 SGHRS, CDR2 YFSETQ. The CDR3 region is CASKELAVNTGELFF. The CDR3 nucleotides are TGCGCCAGCAAGGAGCTAGCGGTAAACACCGGGGAGCTGTTTTTT.

The chain is built from TRBV19 and TRBJ1-2; D might be TRBD1 (5 bases). Deletions cut 7 bases from V and 2 bases from J, with 11 bases between. CDR3 length equals 13 residues. The germline gives CDR1 LNHDA, CDR2 SQIVND (reference sequence). The chain's CDR3 is CASMNWGNYGYTF. Here the CDR3 DNA reads TGTGCCAGTATGAATTGGGGGAACTATGGCTACACCTTC.